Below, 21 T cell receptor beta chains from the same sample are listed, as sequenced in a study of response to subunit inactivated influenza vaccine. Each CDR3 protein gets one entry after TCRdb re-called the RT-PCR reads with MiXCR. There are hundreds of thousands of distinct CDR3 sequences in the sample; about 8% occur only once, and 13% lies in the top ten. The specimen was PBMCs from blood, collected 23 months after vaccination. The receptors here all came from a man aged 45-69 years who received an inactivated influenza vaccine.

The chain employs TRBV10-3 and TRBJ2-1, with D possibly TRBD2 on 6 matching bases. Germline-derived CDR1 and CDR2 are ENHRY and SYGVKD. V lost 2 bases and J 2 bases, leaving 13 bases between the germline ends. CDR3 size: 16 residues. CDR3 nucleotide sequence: TGTGCCATCAGTGAGGGCCGCGGGACCACCTACAATGAGCAGTTCTTC. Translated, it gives CAISEGRGTTYNEQFF.

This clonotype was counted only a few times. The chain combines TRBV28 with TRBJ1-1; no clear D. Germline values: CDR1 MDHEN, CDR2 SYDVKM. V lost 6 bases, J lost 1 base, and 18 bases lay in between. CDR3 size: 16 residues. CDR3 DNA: TGTGCCAGCAGCCCGCTGAAGGGCGGTGGGAACACTGAAGCTTTCTTT. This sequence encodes CASSPLKGGGNTEAFF.

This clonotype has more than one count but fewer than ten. This chain's CDR3 is CVPLEAFF. For the CDR3, the DNA is TGTGTCCCGTTAGAAGCTTTCTTT. V usage is TRBV6-5 and J usage is TRBJ1-1; the D is unclear. Germline V gives CDR1 MNHEY, CDR2 SVGAGI. CDR3 length equals 8 residues.

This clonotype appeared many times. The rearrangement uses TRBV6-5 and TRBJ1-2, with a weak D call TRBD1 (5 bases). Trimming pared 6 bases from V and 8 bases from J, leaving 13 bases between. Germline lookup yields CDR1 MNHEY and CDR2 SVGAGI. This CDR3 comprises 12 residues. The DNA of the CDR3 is TGTGCCAGCAGGACCCAGGGTGGAGGCTACACCTTC. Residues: CASRTQGGGYTF.

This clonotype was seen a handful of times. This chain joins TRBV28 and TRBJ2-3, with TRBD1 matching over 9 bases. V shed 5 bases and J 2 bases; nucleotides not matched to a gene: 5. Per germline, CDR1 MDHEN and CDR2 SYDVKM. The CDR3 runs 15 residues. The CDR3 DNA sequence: TGTGCCAGCAGTCCGACAGGGGGATACACAGATACGCAGTATTTT. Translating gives CASSPTGGYTDTQYF.

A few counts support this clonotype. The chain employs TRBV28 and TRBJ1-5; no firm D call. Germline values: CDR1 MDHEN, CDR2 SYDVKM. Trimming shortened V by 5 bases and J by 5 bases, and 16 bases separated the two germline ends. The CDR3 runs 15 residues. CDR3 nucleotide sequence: TGTGCCAGCAGTCCCCGTAGGGAGATCCATCAGCCCCAGCATTTT. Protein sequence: CASSPRREIHQPQHF.

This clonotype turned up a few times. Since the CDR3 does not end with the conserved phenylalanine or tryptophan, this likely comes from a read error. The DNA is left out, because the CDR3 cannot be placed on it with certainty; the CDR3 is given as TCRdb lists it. The CDR3 protein is CASSGESR. The chain joins TRBV27 to TRBJ2-1. Germline values: CDR1 MNHEY, CDR2 SMNVEV (reference sequence). The CDR3 sequence runs 8 residues, both termini included.

CDR3 sequence reads: CASSTTGAGELFF. CDR3 coding DNA: TGTGCCAGCAGTACGACGGGGGCCGGGGAGCTGTTTTTT. V gene TRBV6-6 combines with J gene TRBJ2-2; perhaps TRBD2 as D (6 bases). The V end lost 5 bases, the J end lost 6 bases, and 10 bases lay between the germline ends. This CDR3 has 13 amino acids. In germline, CDR1 is MNHNY, CDR2 SVGAGI (reference sequence).

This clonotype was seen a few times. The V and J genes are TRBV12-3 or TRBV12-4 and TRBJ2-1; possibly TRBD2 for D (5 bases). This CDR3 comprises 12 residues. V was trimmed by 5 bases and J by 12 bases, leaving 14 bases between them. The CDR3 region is CASSATGGGQFF. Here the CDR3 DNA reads TGTGCCAGCAGTGCCACTGGTGGAGGGCAGTTCTTC.

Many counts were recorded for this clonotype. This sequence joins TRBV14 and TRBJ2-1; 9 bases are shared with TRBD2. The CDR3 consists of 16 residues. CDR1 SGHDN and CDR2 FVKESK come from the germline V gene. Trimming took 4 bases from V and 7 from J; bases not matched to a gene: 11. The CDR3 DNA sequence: TGTGCCAGCAGCCTACTGAGGAGCGGGGGGATAAATGAGCAGTTCTTC. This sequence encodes CASSLLRSGGINEQFF.

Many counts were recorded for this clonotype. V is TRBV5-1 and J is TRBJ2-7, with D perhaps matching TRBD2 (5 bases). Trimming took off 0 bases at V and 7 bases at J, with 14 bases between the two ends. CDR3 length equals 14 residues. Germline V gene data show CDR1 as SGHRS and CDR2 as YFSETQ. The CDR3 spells CASSLAGIIGEQYF. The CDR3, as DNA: TGCGCCAGCAGCTTGGCCGGGATCATCGGGGAGCAGTACTTC. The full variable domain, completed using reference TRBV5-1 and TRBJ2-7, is KAGVTQTPRYLIKTRGQQVTLSCSPISGHRSVSWYQQTPGQGLQFLFEYFSETQRNKGNFPGRFSGRQFSNSRSEMNVSTLELGDSALYLCASSLAGIIGEQYFGPGTRLTVT.

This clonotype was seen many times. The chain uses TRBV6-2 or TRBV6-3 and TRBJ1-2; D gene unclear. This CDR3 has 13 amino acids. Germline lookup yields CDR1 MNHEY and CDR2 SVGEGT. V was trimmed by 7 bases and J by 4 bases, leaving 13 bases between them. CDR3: CASNQHGIYGYTF. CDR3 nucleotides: TGTGCCAGCAATCAACACGGGATCTATGGCTACACCTTC.

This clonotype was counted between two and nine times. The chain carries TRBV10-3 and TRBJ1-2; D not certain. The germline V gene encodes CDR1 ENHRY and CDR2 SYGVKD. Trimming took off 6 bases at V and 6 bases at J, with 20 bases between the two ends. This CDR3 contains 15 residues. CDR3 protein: CAIRDSNSLGDGYTF. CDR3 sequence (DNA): TGTGCCATCAGGGACTCTAACAGTCTCGGGGATGGCTACACCTTC.

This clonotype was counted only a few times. CDR3 nucleotides: TGTGCCAGCAGCCAACGGGACCGAGGGGTTGGCTACACCTTC. Translated, it gives CASSQRDRGVGYTF. This chain links TRBV3-1 with TRBJ1-2, with D possibly TRBD1 on 5 matching bases. The V gene's germline CDR1 is LGHDT and CDR2 YNNKEL (reference sequence). There are 14 residues in the CDR3. V dropped 2 bases and J dropped 7 bases, with 14 bases sitting between them.

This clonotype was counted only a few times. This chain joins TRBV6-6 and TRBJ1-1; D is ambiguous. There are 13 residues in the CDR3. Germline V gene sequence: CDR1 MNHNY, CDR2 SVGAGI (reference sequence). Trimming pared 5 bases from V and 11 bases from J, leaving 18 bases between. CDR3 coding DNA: TGTGCCAGCAGTGACCTAGACAAGTTGGGGGCTTTCTTT. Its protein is CASSDLDKLGAFF.

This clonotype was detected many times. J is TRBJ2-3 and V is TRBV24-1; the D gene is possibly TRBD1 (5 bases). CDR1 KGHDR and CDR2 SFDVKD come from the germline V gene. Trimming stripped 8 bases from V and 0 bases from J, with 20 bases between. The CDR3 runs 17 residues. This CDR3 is CATTPYPDRASTDTQYF. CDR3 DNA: TGTGCCACCACCCCTTATCCCGACAGAGCCAGCACAGATACGCAGTATTTT.

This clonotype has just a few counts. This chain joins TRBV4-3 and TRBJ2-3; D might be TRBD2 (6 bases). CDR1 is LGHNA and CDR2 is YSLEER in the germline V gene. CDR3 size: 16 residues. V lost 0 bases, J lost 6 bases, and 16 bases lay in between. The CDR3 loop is CASSQDPGAGGDTQYF. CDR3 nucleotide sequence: TGCGCCAGCAGCCAAGACCCGGGAGCGGGCGGGGATACGCAGTATTTT.

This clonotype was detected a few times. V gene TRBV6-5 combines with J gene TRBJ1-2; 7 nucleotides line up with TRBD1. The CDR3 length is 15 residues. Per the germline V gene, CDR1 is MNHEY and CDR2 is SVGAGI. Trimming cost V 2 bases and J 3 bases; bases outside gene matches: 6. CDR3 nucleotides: TGTGCCAGCAGTTACGAGGCCAGGGGGGACTATGGCTACACCTTC. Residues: CASSYEARGDYGYTF.

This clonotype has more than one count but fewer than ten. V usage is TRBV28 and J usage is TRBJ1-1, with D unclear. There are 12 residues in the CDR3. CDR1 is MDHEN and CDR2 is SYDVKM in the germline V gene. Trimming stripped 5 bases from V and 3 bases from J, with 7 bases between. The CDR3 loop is CASSRPYTEAFF. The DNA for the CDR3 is TGTGCCAGCAGTCGACCGTACACTGAAGCTTTCTTT.

DNA for the CDR3: TGCAGTGCAAGACTAGCGGGGGTGGCCGGGGAGCTGTTTTTT. Translating it yields CSARLAGVAGELFF. The chain employs TRBV20-1 and TRBJ2-2, with 12 positions matching TRBD2. Germline assignment: CDR1 DFQATT and CDR2 SNEGSKA (reference sequence). Trimming at V came to 6 bases and at J to 6 bases, leaving 5 bases not matched to a gene. There are 14 residues in the CDR3.

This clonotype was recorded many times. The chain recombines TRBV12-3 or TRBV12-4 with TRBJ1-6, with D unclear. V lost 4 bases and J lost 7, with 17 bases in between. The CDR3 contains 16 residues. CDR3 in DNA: TGTGCCAGCAGTTCCGCCCTGCAGTTGGGAAATTCACCCCTCCACTTT. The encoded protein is CASSSALQLGNSPLHF.